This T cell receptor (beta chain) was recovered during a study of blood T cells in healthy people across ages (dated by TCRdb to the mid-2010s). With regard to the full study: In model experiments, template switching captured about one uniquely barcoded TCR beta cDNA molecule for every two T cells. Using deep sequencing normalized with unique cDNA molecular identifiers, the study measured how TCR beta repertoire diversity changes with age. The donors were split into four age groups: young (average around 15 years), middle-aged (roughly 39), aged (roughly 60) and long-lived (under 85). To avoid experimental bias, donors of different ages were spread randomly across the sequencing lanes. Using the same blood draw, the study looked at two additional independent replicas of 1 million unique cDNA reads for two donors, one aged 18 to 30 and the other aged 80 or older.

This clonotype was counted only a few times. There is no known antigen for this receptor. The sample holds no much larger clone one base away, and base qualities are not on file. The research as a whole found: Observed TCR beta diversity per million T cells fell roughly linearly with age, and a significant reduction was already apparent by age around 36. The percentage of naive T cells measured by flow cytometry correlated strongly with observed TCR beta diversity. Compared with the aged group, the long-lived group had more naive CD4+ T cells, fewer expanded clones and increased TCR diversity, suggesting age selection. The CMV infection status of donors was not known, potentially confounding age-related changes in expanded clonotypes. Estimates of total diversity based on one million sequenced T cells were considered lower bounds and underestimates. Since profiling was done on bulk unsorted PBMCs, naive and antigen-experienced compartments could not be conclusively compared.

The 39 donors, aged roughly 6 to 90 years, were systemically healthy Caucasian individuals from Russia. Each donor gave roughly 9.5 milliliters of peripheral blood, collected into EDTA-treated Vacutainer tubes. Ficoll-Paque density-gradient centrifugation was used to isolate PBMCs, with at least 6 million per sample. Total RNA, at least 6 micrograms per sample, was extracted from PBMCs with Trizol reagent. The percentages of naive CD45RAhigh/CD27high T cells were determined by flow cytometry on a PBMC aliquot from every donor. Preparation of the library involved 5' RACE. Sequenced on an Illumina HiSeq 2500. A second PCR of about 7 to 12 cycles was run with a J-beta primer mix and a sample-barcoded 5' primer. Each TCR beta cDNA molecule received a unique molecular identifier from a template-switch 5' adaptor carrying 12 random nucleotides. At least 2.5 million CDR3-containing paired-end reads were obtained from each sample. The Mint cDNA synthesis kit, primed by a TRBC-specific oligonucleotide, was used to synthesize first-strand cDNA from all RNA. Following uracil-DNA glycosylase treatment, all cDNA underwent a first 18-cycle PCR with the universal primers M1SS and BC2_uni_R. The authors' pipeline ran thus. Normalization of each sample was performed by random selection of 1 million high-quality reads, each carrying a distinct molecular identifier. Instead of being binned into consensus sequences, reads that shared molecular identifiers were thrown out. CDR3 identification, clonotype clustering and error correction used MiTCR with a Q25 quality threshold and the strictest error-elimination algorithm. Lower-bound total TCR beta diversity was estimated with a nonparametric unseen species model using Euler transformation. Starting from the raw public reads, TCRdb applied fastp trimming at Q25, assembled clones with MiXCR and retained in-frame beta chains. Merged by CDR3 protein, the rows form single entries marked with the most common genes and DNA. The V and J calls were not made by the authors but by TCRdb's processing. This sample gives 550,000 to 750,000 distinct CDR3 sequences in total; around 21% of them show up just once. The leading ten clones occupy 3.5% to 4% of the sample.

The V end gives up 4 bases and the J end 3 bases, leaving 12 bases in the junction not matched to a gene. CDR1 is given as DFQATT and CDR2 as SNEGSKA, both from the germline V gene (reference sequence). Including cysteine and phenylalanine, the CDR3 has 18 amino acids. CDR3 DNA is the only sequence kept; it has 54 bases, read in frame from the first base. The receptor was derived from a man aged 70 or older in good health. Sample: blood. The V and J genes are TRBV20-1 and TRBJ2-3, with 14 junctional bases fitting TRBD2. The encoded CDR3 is CSAKGTSGSPIPTDTQYF. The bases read TGCAGTGCTAAAGGGACTAGCGGGAGTCCTATACCTACAGATACGCAGTATTTT.